This passage covers 3 T cell receptor beta chains from one sample sequenced in a study of blood T cell repertoires in COVID-19. Method: immunoSEQ multiplex PCR; TCRdb's copy keeps in-frame clones and lacks some. The sample shows hundreds of thousands of clones, around 89% of them seen only once. Sequencing was carried out using peripheral blood. These receptors were obtained from a woman aged 60 to 75 with acute or convalescent COVID-19.

V and J are TRBV5-1 and TRBJ2-1; 8 bases line up with TRBD1. CDR3 length: 14 residues. J lost 5 bases, V lost 4 bases, and 5 bases had no gene match. Looked up from germline, CDR1 is SGHRS and CDR2 is YFSETQ. CDR3: CASSVGQGNNEQFF. CDR3 sequence (DNA): TGCGCCAGCAGCGTTGGACAGGGTAACAATGAGCAGTTCTTC.

The CDR3 sequence is CASSPPLPDRKTNYGYTF. As DNA, the CDR3 is TGTGCCAGCTCACCACCACTCCCGGACAGAAAAACTAACTATGGCTACACCTTC. This chain joins TRBV18 and TRBJ1-2; TRBD1 might be the D (6 bases). The CDR3 runs 18 residues. V dropped 0 bases and J dropped 0 bases, with 17 bases sitting between them. Germline CDR1 reads KGHSH; CDR2 reads LQKENI.

This clone was detected once. The rearrangement joins TRBV4-2 to TRBJ1-4, with D tentatively TRBD1 (5 bases). Per the germline V gene, CDR1 is LGHNA and CDR2 is YNFKEQ. CDR3 length: 15 amino acids. Trimming removed 1 base at V and 8 bases at J, with 14 bases between. CDR3 region: CASSQVGGVGEKLFF. In nucleotides, the CDR3 is TGTGCCAGCAGCCAAGTAGGAGGGGTCGGGGAAAAACTGTTTTTT.